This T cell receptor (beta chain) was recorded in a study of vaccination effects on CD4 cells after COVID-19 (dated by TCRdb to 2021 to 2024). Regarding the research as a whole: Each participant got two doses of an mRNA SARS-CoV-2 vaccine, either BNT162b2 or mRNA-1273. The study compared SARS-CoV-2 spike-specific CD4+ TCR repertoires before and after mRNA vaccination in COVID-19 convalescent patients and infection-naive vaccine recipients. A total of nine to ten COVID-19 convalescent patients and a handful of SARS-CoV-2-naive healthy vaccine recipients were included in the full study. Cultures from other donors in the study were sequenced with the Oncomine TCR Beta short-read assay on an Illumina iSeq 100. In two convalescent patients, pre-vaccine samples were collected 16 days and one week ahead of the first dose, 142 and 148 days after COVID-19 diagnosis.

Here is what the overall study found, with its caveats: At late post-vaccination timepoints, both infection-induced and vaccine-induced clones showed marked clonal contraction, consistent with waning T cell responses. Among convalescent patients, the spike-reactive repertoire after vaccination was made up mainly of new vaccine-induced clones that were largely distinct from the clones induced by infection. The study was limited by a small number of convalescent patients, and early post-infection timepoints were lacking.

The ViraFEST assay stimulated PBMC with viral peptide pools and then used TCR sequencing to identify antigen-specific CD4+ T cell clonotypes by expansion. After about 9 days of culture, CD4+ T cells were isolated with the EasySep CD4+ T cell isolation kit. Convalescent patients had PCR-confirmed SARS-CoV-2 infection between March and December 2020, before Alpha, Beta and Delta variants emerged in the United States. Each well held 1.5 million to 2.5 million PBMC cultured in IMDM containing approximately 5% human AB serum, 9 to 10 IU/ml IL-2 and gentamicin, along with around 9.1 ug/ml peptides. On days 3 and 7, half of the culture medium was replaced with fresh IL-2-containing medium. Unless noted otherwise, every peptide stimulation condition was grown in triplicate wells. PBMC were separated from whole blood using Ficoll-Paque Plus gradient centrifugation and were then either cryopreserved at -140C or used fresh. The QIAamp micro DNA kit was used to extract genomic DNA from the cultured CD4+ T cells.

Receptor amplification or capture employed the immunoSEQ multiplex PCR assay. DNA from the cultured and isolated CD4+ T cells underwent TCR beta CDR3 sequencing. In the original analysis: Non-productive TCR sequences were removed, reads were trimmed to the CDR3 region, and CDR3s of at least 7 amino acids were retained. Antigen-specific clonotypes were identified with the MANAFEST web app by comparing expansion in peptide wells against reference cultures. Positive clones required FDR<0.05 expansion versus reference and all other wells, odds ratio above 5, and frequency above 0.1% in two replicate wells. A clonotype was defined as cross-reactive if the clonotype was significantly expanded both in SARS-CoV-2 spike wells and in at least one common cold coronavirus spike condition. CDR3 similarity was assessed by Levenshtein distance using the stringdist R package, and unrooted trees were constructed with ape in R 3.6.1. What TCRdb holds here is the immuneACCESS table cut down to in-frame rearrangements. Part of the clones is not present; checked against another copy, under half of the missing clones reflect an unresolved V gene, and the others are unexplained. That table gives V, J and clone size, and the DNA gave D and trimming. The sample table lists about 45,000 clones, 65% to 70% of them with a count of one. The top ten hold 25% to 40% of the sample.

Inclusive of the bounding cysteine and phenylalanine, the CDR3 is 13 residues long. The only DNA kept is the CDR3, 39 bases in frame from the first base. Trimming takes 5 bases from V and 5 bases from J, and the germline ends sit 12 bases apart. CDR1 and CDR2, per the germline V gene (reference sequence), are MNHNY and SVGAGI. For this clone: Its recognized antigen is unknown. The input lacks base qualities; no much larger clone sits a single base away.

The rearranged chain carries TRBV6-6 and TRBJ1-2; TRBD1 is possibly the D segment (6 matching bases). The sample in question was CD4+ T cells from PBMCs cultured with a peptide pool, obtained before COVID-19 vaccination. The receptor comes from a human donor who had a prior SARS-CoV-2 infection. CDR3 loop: CASSREGEYGYTF. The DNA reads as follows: TGTGCCAGCAGTAGAGAGGGGGAATATGGCTACACCTTC.